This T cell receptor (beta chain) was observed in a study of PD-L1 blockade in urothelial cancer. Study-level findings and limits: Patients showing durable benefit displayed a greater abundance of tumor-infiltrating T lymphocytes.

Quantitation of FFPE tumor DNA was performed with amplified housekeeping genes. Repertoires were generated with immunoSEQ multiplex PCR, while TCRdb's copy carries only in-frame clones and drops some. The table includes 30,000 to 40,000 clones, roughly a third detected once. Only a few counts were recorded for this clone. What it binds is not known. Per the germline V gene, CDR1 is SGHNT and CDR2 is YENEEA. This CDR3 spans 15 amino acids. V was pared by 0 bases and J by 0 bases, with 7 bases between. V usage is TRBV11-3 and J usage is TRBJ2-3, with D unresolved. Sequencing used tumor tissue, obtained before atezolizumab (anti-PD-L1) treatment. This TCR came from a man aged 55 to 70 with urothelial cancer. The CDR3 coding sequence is TGTGCCAGCAGCTTAGATCTCTCCAGCACAGATACGCAGTATTTT. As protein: CASSLDLSSTDTQYF.